This is a list of T cell receptor beta chains from one sample in a study of monozygotic twins with inflammatory bowel disease. One entry per CDR3 protein, without DNA, is what TCRdb gives after re-calling the 5' RACE reads. Here the sample table reports about 380,000 distinct CDR3 sequences. Sequencing was done on a sample of blood. The receptors here all came from a human donor with ulcerative colitis or Crohn's disease, or a healthy co-twin of an affected twin (not recorded which). Both conserved end residues are part of each CDR3.

TRBJ1-2 | TRBV7-2 | CASSLSRGNYGYTF
TRBJ1-2 | TRBV5-1 | CASSLIQSGVGYTF
TRBJ2-2 | TRBV20-1 | CSARAGTSGLLDTGELFF
TRBJ1-5 | TRBV12-3/TRBV12-4 | CASSLTGGVQPQHF
TRBJ1-3 | TRBV12-3/TRBV12-4 | CASRTLNRISGNTIYF
TRBJ1-5 | TRBV6-2/TRBV6-3 | CASSYTRTGLQPQHF
TRBJ2-3 | TRBV30 | CAWRSGGGMHSTDTQYF
TRBJ2-2 | TRBV18 | CASSPQAENTGELFF
TRBJ2-4 | TRBV20-1 | CSARDGTGVAKNIQYF
TRBJ1-3 | TRBV29-1 | CSVGWTGNTIYF
TRBJ2-3 | TRBV7-2 | CASSFGRDRVTDTQYF
TRBJ2-5 | TRBV12-3/TRBV12-4 | CASSPRWVQETQYF
TRBJ1-2 | TRBV3-1 | CASSQDMPVYGYTF
TRBJ1-2 | TRBV27 | CASSMDRGGLGYTF
TRBJ2-5 | TRBV4-3 | CASSQEYTGTRTQYF
TRBJ2-1 | TRBV30 | CAWSIAGGSGEQFF
TRBJ1-3 | TRBV7-3 | CASSLISGGGNTIYF
TRBJ2-3 | TRBV29-1 | CSVAPASGTDTQYF
TRBJ2-3 | TRBV7-9 | CASKKPGQGADTQYF
TRBJ2-7 | TRBV6-2/TRBV6-3 | CASSYSQVYEQYF
TRBJ2-7 | TRBV12-3/TRBV12-4 | CASSLGHGTYEQYF
TRBJ2-3 | TRBV5-1 | CASSPRTGEGTDTQYF
TRBJ2-7 | TRBV3-1 | CASSHRQPSYEQYF
TRBJ2-7 | TRBV12-3/TRBV12-4 | CASSPSSGVPGEQYF
TRBJ2-7 | TRBV12-3/TRBV12-4 | CASSLERTYEQYF
TRBJ2-3 | TRBV5-1 | CASRSLGVTDTQYF
TRBJ2-2 | TRBV11-2 | CASSLERGRGELFF